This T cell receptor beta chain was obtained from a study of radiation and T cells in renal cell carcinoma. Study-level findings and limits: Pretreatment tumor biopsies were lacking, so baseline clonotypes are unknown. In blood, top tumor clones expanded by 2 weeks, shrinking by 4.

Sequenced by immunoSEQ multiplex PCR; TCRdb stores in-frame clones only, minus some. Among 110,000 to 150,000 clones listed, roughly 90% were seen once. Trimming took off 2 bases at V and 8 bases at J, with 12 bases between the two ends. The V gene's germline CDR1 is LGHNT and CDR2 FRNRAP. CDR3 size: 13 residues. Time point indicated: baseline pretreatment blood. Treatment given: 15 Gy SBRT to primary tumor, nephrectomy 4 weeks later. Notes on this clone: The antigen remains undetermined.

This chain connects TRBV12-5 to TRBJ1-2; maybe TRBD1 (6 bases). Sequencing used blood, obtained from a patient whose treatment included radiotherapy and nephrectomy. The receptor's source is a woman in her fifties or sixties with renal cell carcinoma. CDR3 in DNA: TGTGCTAGTGGTTTGTCCGGGGGCGCCGGCTACACCTTC. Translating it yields CASGLSGGAGYTF.